This T cell receptor beta chain originates from a study of control samples from healthy donors and cancer patients (TCRdb year 2020). V is shortened by 5 bases, J by 4 bases, and the region joining them spans 14 bases. As encoded in the germline V gene, CDR1 is SGHTA while CDR2 is FQGNSA. The CDR3 numbers 14 residues from cysteine through phenylalanine. The retained sequence is limited to the CDR3, 42 bases, with the frame set at the first base. Library prep was done by the immunoSEQ multiplex PCR assay. Held by TCRdb, this immuneACCESS table contains in-frame sequences only and omits some clones. Under half of the omission traces to an unresolved V gene where checked; the cause of the rest is unknown. The sample table holds roughly 170,000 clones, of which approximately 94% were seen once. More than 1.1% of the sample is taken by the ten largest. In regard to this clone: Its antigen target is currently unknown. Base qualities are missing; no much larger clone stands one base away.

Sequencing was done on a sample of blood. The sequence came from a woman aged 18-29 years in good health. This receptor chain uses TRBV7-2 and TRBJ1-1; the best D guess is TRBD1, with 6 bases matching. The CDR3 here reads CASSGQSEATEAFF. The sequence in DNA is TGTGCCAGCAGCGGACAGTCCGAGGCCACTGAAGCTTTCTTT. Outside the CDR3, residues come from the reference TRBV7-2 and TRBJ1-1 proteins, so the full variable domain is: GAGVSQSPSNKVTEKGKDVELRCDPISGHTALYWYRQSLGQGLEFLIYFQGNSAPDKSGLPSDRFSAERTGGSVSTLTIQRTQQEDSAVYLCASSGQSEATEAFFGQGTRLTVV.